This T cell receptor beta chain came from a study of blood T cell repertoires in COVID-19. Across the whole study: Samples came from the United States, Italy and Spain, spanning acute and convalescent COVID-19. Nucleic acid was either cDNA or gDNA, and it came from T cells, B-cell-depleted T cells, or PBMCs.

Original data processing: Reference gene primer amplification gave estimated nucleated cell counts. Here immunoSEQ multiplex PCR was the method, and the copy in TCRdb shows in-frame clones only, minus some. The V and J calls and clone size come from that table; D and trimming were worked out from the DNA. Among around 88,000 clones listed, 81% were seen once. The clonotype was recovered from a man in his 60s with acute or convalescent COVID-19. The sequenced sample was peripheral blood.

CDR3 DNA: TGCGCCAGCAGCGAACAGGGAGAGCCCCAGCATTTT. The encoded protein is CASSEQGEPQHF. This chain links TRBV10-2 with TRBJ1-5, with D possibly matching TRBD1 (6 bases). The V end was cut by 6 bases, the J end by 8 bases, with 11 bases between. The CDR3 extends over 12 amino acids. Germline CDR1 WSHSY, CDR2 SAAADI.